A few counts support the clone carrying this T cell receptor beta chain. This CDR3 spans 15 amino acids. Germline V lookup: CDR1 MDHEN, CDR2 SYDVKM. The V end lost 4 bases, the J end lost 0 bases, and 11 bases lay between the germline ends. One entry per CDR3 protein results from TCRdb running MiXCR on the reads. The sample consists of roughly 720,000 distinct CDR3 sequences, about a third of them appearing once. This entry is derived from a study of T cell repertoires in cytomegalovirus infection. Study at large: Based on public TCR beta signatures, there were indications of CMV infection and of a matching HLA type.

This sequence originates from a human donor in good health (CMV status not recorded). Some clones in this sample may be carry-over from other donors' samples. This chain joins TRBV28 and TRBJ2-3; D gene uncertain. The source material was PBMCs. The DNA for the CDR3 is TGTGCCAGCAGTTCCGGAGAGAGAAGCACAGATACGCAGTATTTT. Encoded protein: CASSSGERSTDTQYF.